What follows are 10 T cell receptor beta chains derived from one specimen sequenced in a study of metastatic and nonmetastatic thyroid tumors. TCRdb re-called the PCR reads via MiXCR. In the table there are tens of thousands of clones, roughly a sixth of which are singletons. Treatment of any kind had been given to no patient before thyroid surgery. The source material was blood. The receptors were sampled from a male donor with papillary thyroid cancer or a benign thyroid nodule (not recorded which). Some clones in this sample may be carry-over from other donors' samples.

This clone was observed a few times. The J gene is TRBJ1-6, the V gene TRBV27, with 10 nucleotides matching TRBD1. V dropped 3 bases and J dropped 7; count of bases not matched to a gene: 12. This CDR3 region has 18 residues. The V gene's germline CDR1 is MNHEY and CDR2 SMNVEV (reference sequence). CDR3 in DNA: TGTGCCAGCAGTTTTGGGAGCCCCGGGACAGGGGTAAATTCACCCCTCCACTTT. Translation gives CASSFGSPGTGVNSPLHF.

Ten or more counts support this clone. The chain links TRBV18 to TRBJ2-1, with TRBD1 identical over 9 bases. Germline V CDR1 and CDR2: KGHSH, LQKENI. Unmatched junction bases numbered 3, after V lost 3 bases and J lost 3 bases. The CDR3 spans 15 residues. This chain's CDR3 is CASSPRDRDYNEQFF. CDR3 bases: TGTGCCAGCTCACCTAGGGACAGGGACTACAATGAGCAGTTCTTC.

This clone was detected many times. V gene TRBV6-7 combines with J gene TRBJ1-2, with 7 bases aligning to TRBD1. TRBV6-7 counts as an open reading frame of uncertain function. This CDR3 has 17 amino acids. J was trimmed by 4 bases and V by 2 bases; bases with no gene match: 13. The CDR3 bases are TGTGCCAGCAGTTACCCGGGAGGGGGCGTCCGGGGCTATGGCTACACCTTC. Protein sequence: CASSYPGGGVRGYGYTF.

This clone was seen a handful of times. V usage is TRBV18 and J usage is TRBJ2-3, with D unclear. This CDR3 contains 13 residues. From germline, CDR1 is KGHSH and CDR2 LQKENI. V was clipped by 2 bases and J by 3 bases, with 6 bases between them. CDR3 protein: CASSPYRTDTQYF. The DNA for the CDR3 is TGTGCCAGCTCACCATACCGGACAGATACGCAGTATTTT.

At least ten counts were recorded for this clone. This chain joins TRBV5-6 and TRBJ2-1; D is perhaps TRBD2 (6 bases). CDR3 size: 15 residues. Trimming took off 0 bases at V and 2 bases at J, with 9 bases between the two ends. Germline values: CDR1 SGHDT, CDR2 YYEEEE. CDR3 sequence: CASSLGAGPYNEQFF. The CDR3 region has the DNA TGTGCCAGCAGCTTGGGAGCGGGTCCCTACAATGAGCAGTTCTTC.

This clone was observed many times. The J gene is TRBJ1-5, the V gene TRBV7-9; D unclear. This CDR3 spans 12 amino acids. The germline gives CDR1 SEHNR, CDR2 FQNEAQ (reference sequence). V was clipped by 5 bases and J by 6 bases, with 8 bases between them. CDR3 residues: CASSLSLQPQHF. CDR3 in DNA: TGTGCCAGCAGCCTGAGCCTTCAGCCCCAGCATTTT.

This clone was observed many times. This chain links TRBV6-5 with TRBJ1-1; TRBD1 is a possible D gene (6 bases). The V gene's germline CDR1 is MNHEY and CDR2 SVGAGI. There are 14 residues in the CDR3. Trimming left V 0 bases short and J 5 bases short, with 10 bases between. In DNA, the CDR3 is TGTGCCAGCAGTTACTCTAGGGGGGGAACTGAAGCTTTCTTT. As protein: CASSYSRGGTEAFF.

J is TRBJ2-7 and V is TRBV11-2; D uncertain. Deletions cut 8 bases from V and 4 bases from J, with 9 bases between. This CDR3 comprises 11 residues. Germline V CDR1 and CDR2: SGHAT, FQNNGV. CDR3 coding DNA: TGTGCCAGCGTGGTCTTATACGAGCAGTACTTC. Its protein product is CASVVLYEQYF. Full variable domain (rest looked up from reference TRBV11-2 and TRBJ2-7): EAGVAQSPRYKIIEKRQSVAFWCNPISGHATLYWYQQILGQGPKLLIQFQNNGVVDDSQLPKDRFSAERLKGVDSTLKIQPAKLEDSAVYLCASVVLYEQYFGPGTRLTVT.

The V call is TRBV5-4, the J call TRBJ1-1; D may be TRBD1 (5 bases). Trimming took off 0 bases at V and 7 bases at J, with 7 bases between the two ends. Germline V lookup: CDR1 SGHNT, CDR2 YYREEE (reference sequence). The CDR3 has 12 residues. CDR3 in DNA: TGTGCCAGCAGCTTGGGAGGGGTTGAAGCTTTCTTT. Protein: CASSLGGVEAFF.

The table lists this clone with many counts. This chain joins TRBV3-1 and TRBJ2-7, with TRBD2 matching over 8 bases. CDR3 size: 13 residues. The V gene's germline CDR1 is LGHDT and CDR2 YNNKEL (reference sequence). J lost 5 bases, V lost 4 bases, and 4 bases had no gene match. Written as DNA, the CDR3 is TGTGCCAGCAGCCCGGGACTAGAGGACGAGCAGTACTTC. It specifies CASSPGLEDEQYF.